This T cell receptor (beta chain) was retrieved from a study of blood T cell repertoires in COVID-19. In the study overall: Specimens from acute and convalescent COVID-19 originated in the United States, Italy and Spain. T cells, B-cell-depleted T cells, or PBMCs supplied cDNA or gDNA.

Assay: immunoSEQ multiplex PCR; the TCRdb copy retains only in-frame clones and omits some. The sample lists 200,000 to 300,000 clones, about 87% occurring once. Clinical history reported by participants formed the basis on which cohorts were assigned. This clonotype was sampled from a woman in her 40s with acute COVID-19. Sequenced: PBMCs or T cells enriched from blood (not recorded which).

In DNA form, the CDR3 reads TGTGCCACCTCCGGGACAGCTAATGAAAAACTGTTTTTT. This sequence encodes CATSGTANEKLFF. The V and J genes are TRBV19 and TRBJ1-4, with TRBD1 matching 7 bases. V gave up 10 bases and J gave up 3 bases; unmatched junction bases: 5. The CDR3 length is 13 residues. Germline values: CDR1 LNHDA, CDR2 SQIVND (reference sequence).